Each of the 12 T cell receptor beta chains below was sequenced from the same sample in a study of blood T cell repertoires in COVID-19. Produced via immunoSEQ multiplex PCR; TCRdb's table is partial and in-frame only. The data contain some 140,000 clones, roughly four fifths of them singletons. Source material: PBMCs or T cells enriched from blood (not recorded which). These receptors all come from a man over 45 who had recovered from COVID-19.

Written as DNA, the CDR3 is TGTGCCAGCGCGAGACAGGGTTCGACTGAAGCTTTCTTT. Translating it yields CASARQGSTEAFF. The gene calls are TRBV7-2 and TRBJ1-1; 7 bases agree with TRBD1. CDR1 and CDR2 from the germline V gene are SGHTA and FQGNSA. This CDR3 is built from 13 residues. The V and J ends lost 8 bases and 5 bases, in that order; junction bases with no gene match: 8.

The V gene is TRBV28, the J gene TRBJ2-5; 9 nucleotides match TRBD1. Per germline, CDR1 MDHEN and CDR2 SYDVKM. Trimming at V came to 7 bases and at J to 5 bases, leaving 5 bases not matched to a gene. CDR3 length: 13 residues. CDR3 amino acids: CASTAGQGETQYF. The CDR3, as DNA: TGTGCCAGCACCGCTGGACAGGGGGAGACCCAGTACTTC.

The CDR3 sequence: CASSQLYRDTAFF. In DNA, the CDR3 is TGTGCCAGCAGCCAGCTTTACCGGGACACGGCGTTCTTC. The rearrangement joins TRBV3-1 (or the pseudogene TRBV3-2) to TRBJ2-1; tentative D call: TRBD1 (6 bases). The CDR3 contains 13 residues. Trimming cost V 3 bases and J 15 bases, with 18 bases left between them. Germline V gives CDR1 LGHDT, CDR2 YNNKEL (reference sequence).

CDR3 region: CASSYSILPGTDTQYF. In DNA form, the CDR3 reads TGTGCCAGCAGTTACTCGATCCTTCCCGGGACAGATACGCAGTATTTT. This chain uses TRBV6-5 with TRBJ2-3; D gene ambiguous. The CDR3 is made up of 16 amino acids. Trimming took off 0 bases at V and 3 bases at J, with 13 bases between the two ends. Per the germline V gene, CDR1 is MNHEY and CDR2 is SVGAGI.

The chain joins TRBV4-3 to TRBJ2-3, with TRBD2 matching 7 bases. CDR1 and CDR2 (germline): LGHNA, YSLEER. The CDR3 extends over 15 amino acids. The V gene end was trimmed by 5 bases and the J gene end by 0 bases; junction bases not matched to a gene: 5. The CDR3 DNA follows: TGCGCCAGCAGCGCGCGGGGGACTAGCACAGATACGCAGTATTTT. This codes for CASSARGTSTDTQYF.

The genes are TRBV27 and TRBJ2-5; 7 bases fit TRBD2. The germline V gene has CDR1 MNHEY and CDR2 SMNVEV (reference sequence). This CDR3 is 15 amino acids long. The V segment lost 4 bases and the J segment 4 bases; nucleotides outside the gene matches: 9. The CDR3 DNA follows: TGTGCCAGCAGTTGGGGGGGGAGAGCGTTAGAGACCCAGTACTTC. Amino acids: CASSWGGRALETQYF.

The chain couples TRBV15 to TRBJ1-2, with TRBD1 matching over 8 bases. Per the germline V gene, CDR1 is LNHNV and CDR2 is YYDKDF (reference sequence). V gave up 3 bases and J gave up 2 bases; unmatched junction bases: 11. The length of the CDR3 is 17 residues. CDR3: CATSRDRVLLHNYGYTF. The CDR3 coding sequence is TGTGCCACCAGCAGGGACAGGGTACTGTTACACAACTATGGCTACACCTTC.

V gene TRBV9 combines with J gene TRBJ2-1; 7 bases agree with TRBD2. The germline CDR1 and CDR2 sequences are SGDLS and YYNGEE. This CDR3 is built from 15 residues. The junction had 12 bases not matched to a gene; V was cut back by 4 bases and J by 8 bases. In nucleotides, the CDR3 is TGTGCCAGCAGCCTTACTAGCGCGCAGGCCGATGAGCAGTTCTTC. It translates to CASSLTSAQADEQFF.

This clone has more than one count but fewer than ten. The chain carries TRBV4-1 and TRBJ2-5; tentatively, D is TRBD1 (6 bases). Trimming cost V 3 bases and J 2 bases, with 19 bases left between them. In germline, CDR1 is MGHRA, CDR2 YSYEKL. The CDR3 extends over 17 amino acids. This CDR3 reads CASSQEDRQVSQETQYF. Written as DNA, the CDR3 is TGCGCCAGCAGCCAGGAAGACCGACAGGTATCACAAGAGACCCAGTACTTC.

There are a few counts of this clone. This rearrangement joins TRBV7-2 to TRBJ1-4, with 8 bases identical to TRBD1. Unmatched junction bases numbered 6, after V lost 5 bases and J lost 7 bases. Germline V gene lookup returns CDR1 SGHTA and CDR2 FQGNSA. This CDR3 is 14 amino acids long. The DNA for the CDR3 is TGTGCCAGCAGCCCTGGACAGGGACGTGAAAAACTGTTTTTT. This translates into CASSPGQGREKLFF.

This chain links TRBV29-1 with TRBJ1-2; possible D gene TRBD1, 5 bases. Germline lookup yields CDR1 SQVTM and CDR2 ANQGSEA. V was shortened by 4 bases and J by 4 bases, with 13 bases between the two germline ends. The length of the CDR3 is 13 residues. The CDR3 coding sequence is TGCAGCGTTGCGCAGGGTTCGGGCTATGGCTACACCTTC. Translated: CSVAQGSGYGYTF.

This chain joins TRBV18 and TRBJ1-4; the D is unclear. Germline loops: CDR1 KGHSH, CDR2 LQKENI. This CDR3 region has 15 residues. V was shortened by 3 bases and J by 0 bases, with 8 bases between the two germline ends. The CDR3 loop is CASSPTLATNEKLFF. Here the CDR3 DNA reads TGTGCCAGCTCACCGACTCTTGCAACTAATGAAAAACTGTTTTTT.